This T cell receptor beta chain was recorded in a study of Ad26.COV2.S vaccination and SARS-CoV-2 variants. Overall study: Donor allocation was to the COV1001 Ad26.COV2.S trial arm.

Concerning this clone itself: What it binds is unknown.

General study findings and limits: People who got the vaccine had more spike-specific TCR breadth than people who got placebo. Responses of T cells in total may have been underestimated by the TCR breadth and depth analyses.

Treatment of the sample: about 20 received Ad26.COV2.S at low or high dose, single or two shots; roughly five received placebo; per-sample allocation not given. The samples date from day 63 after the first vaccine or placebo injection. Only in-frame clones appear in the TCRdb table, and some are missing; sequencing was by immunoSEQ multiplex PCR. This sample yields around 340,000 clones, of which 88% are seen a single time; 6.4% belongs to the top ten. This TCR was sampled from a person aged 18-65 years who received the Ad26.COV2.S COVID-19 vaccine or a placebo. Here the sequenced sample was peripheral blood, taken in a trial of Ad26.COV2.S vaccine versus placebo.

CDR3 coding DNA: TGTGCCAGCAGTCAAGACTACAACTACGAGCAGTACTTC. Translating gives CASSQDYNYEQYF. The chain is built from TRBV2 and TRBJ2-7, with D possibly TRBD2 on 5 matching bases. This CDR3 comprises 13 residues. Germline loops: CDR1 SNHLY, CDR2 FYNNEI. Trimming stripped 5 bases from V and 3 bases from J, with 11 bases between.